The present entry profiles one TCR beta chain with its context. Its target is unknown. These data come from a study of T cells in Graves' hyperthyroidism and ophthalmopathy. Study observations and caveats: A model using 13 V-J features told ophthalmopathy apart from stable hyperthyroidism.

Germline assignment: CDR1 SNHLY and CDR2 FYNNEI. The ends lost 6 bases at V and 3 bases at J; junction bases unmatched: 7. The length of the CDR3 is 14 residues. Thyroid ultrasound, orbital computed tomography, clinical symptoms, and serum thyroxine and TRAb underpinned diagnoses. What was amplified from RNA transcripts were TCR beta CDR3 regions. The HTBI primer set drove a first-round RT-PCR of the TCR CDR3. TCRdb re-called the multiplex PCR reads with MiXCR, one entry per CDR3 protein. This table holds 500,000 to 800,000 distinct CDR3 sequences, roughly 46% found once. The sequencing sample was made of peripheral blood or thyroid tissue (not recorded which). V is TRBV2 and J is TRBJ1-1; TRBD1 matches 7 bases. The receptor was isolated from an adult man with Graves' disease, either hyperthyroidism or ophthalmopathy (not recorded which). CDR3 protein: CASREGQFDTEAFF. The CDR3 DNA reads as TGTGCCAGCAGAGAGGGACAGTTTGACACTGAAGCTTTCTTT.